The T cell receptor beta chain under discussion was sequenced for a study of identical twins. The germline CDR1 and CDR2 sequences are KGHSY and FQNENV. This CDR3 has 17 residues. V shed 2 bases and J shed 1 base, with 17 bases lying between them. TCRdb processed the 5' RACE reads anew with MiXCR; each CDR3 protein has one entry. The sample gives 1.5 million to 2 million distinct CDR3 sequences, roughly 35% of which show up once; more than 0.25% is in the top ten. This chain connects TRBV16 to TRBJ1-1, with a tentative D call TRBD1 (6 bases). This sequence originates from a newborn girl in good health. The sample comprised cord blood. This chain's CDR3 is CASSQQGLPGGNTEAFF. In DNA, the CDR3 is TGTGCCAGCAGCCAACAGGGGTTACCCGGAGGGAACACTGAAGCTTTCTTT.